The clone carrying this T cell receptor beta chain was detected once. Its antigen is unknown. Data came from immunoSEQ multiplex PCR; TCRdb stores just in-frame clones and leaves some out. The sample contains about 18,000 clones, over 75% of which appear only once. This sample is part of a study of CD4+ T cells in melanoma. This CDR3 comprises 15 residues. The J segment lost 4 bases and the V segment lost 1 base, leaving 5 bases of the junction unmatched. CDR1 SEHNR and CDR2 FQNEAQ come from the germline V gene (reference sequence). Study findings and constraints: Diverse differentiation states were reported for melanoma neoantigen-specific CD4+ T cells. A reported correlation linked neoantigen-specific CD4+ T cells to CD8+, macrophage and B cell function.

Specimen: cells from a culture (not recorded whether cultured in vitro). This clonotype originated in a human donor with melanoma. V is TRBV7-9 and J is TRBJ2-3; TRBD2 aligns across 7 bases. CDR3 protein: CASSLGGGGADTQYF. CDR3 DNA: TGTGCCAGCAGCTTAGGGGGGGGAGGGGCAGATACGCAGTATTTT.